The rows below give T cell receptor beta chains drawn from one sample of a study of blood T cell repertoires in COVID-19. Assay: immunoSEQ multiplex PCR; the TCRdb copy retains only in-frame clones and omits some. Seen here are some 290,000 clones, about nine tenths observed once, and the top ten hold over 2%. The sequenced sample consisted of peripheral blood. Receptor source: a woman aged 45-65 years who had recovered from COVID-19. CDR3s include the opening cysteine and the closing phenylalanine or tryptophan. The D gene is left open where the match is weak. Some rows have no size entry. The others give once, few or many, or a class for an expanded clone.

d_gene,abundance,j_gene,v_gene,CDR3aa,CDR3nt
TRBD2,.,TRBJ2-7,TRBV19,CATTGTRGWLYEQYF,TGTGCCACTACCGGGACTAGAGGGTGGCTCTACGAGCAGTACTTC
TRBD1,.,TRBJ1-2,TRBV2,CASSEATGAITSNYGYTF,TGTGCCAGCAGTGAAGCGACAGGGGCTATTACTAGTAACTATGGCTACACCTTC
TRBD2,many,TRBJ2-3,TRBV6-6,CASRRKRGTSEGTDTQYF,TGTGCCAGCAGACGAAAACGAGGGACTAGCGAAGGAACAGATACGCAGTATTTT
.,few,TRBJ1-4,TRBV19,CASHQQGFGEKLFF,TGTGCCAGTCACCAACAGGGTTTCGGTGAAAAACTGTTTTTT
.,once,TRBJ2-3,TRBV4-2,CASSQEFREDTQYF,TGTGCCAGCAGCCAAGAGTTCCGGGAAGATACGCAGTATTTT
TRBD1,.,TRBJ1-4,TRBV29-1,CSVLGGQGGEKLFF,TGCAGCGTTCTCGGAGGACAGGGAGGGGAAAAACTGTTTTTT
.,.,TRBJ1-6,TRBV6-6,CASSRQRSSYNSPLHF,TGTGCCAGCAGTCGACAGCGGAGCTCCTATAATTCACCCCTCCACTTT
.,.,TRBJ2-7,TRBV18,CASSPSRDEQYF,TGTGCCAGCTCACCTTCGAGGGACGAGCAGTACTTC
.,.,TRBJ1-2,TRBV12-3/TRBV12-4,CASSHPDKYGYTF,TGTGCCAGCAGTCACCCGGACAAATATGGCTACACCTTC
TRBD1,.,TRBJ1-2,TRBV30,CAWMGTGADYGYTF,TGTGCCTGGATGGGCACAGGGGCCGACTATGGCTACACCTTC
.,once,TRBJ1-1,TRBV19,CASSIPGVEAFF,TGTGCCAGTAGTATCCCGGGGGTAGAAGCTTTCTTT
.,.,TRBJ1-2,TRBV10-3,CAIAGDYGYTF,TGTGCCATCGCGGGGGACTATGGCTACACCTTC
.,.,TRBJ2-3,TRBV5-1,CASSLDLGGTQYF,TGCGCCAGCAGCTTGGATTTGGGGGGTACGCAGTATTTT
TRBD1,.,TRBJ2-3,TRBV19,CASSIPQGEPPDTQYF,TGTGCCAGTAGTATACCCCAGGGGGAGCCTCCAGATACGCAGTATTTT
TRBD2,.,TRBJ2-1,TRBV15,CATSPLGGLAGGNEQFF,TGTGCCACCAGCCCTCTGGGGGGACTAGCGGGAGGCAATGAGCAGTTCTTC
.,.,TRBJ2-2,TRBV9,CASSVVAGELFF,TGTGCCAGCAGCGTAGTCGCCGGGGAGCTGTTTTTT
.,.,TRBJ1-3,TRBV10-3,CATLTEVYTIYF,TGTGCCACCCTAACGGAGGTGTACACCATATATTTT
.,few,TRBJ1-6,TRBV19,CASSMGVHYTLHF,TGTGCCAGTAGTATGGGAGTACATTATACCCTCCACTTT
.,.,TRBJ1-2,TRBV5-4,CASSSGNVWRPYGYTF,TGTGCCAGCAGCTCCGGCAACGTATGGAGGCCTTATGGCTACACCTTC
TRBD2,.,TRBJ2-3,TRBV29-1,CSVNRLAGGEGDTQYF,TGCAGCGTTAACAGACTAGCGGGAGGGGAAGGTGATACGCAGTATTTT
TRBD1,.,TRBJ1-1,TRBV3-1/TRBV3-2,CASSPPGQGRNTEAFF,TGTGCCAGCAGCCCCCCAGGACAGGGGAGGAACACTGAAGCTTTCTTT
.,.,TRBJ1-5,TRBV19,CASMAGRTHSNQPQHF,TGTGCCAGTATGGCGGGGCGGACCCATAGCAATCAGCCCCAGCATTTT
.,many,TRBJ1-2,TRBV5-1,CASSLIGGSIGGYTF,TGCGCCAGCAGCTTGATAGGCGGAAGTATTGGTGGCTACACCTTC
.,once,TRBJ2-6,TRBV7-9,CASSSGVGANVLTF,TGTGCCAGCAGCTCGGGAGTTGGGGCCAACGTCCTGACTTTC
.,.,TRBJ2-3,TRBV5-4,CASSLAVGTDTQYF,TGTGCCAGCAGCTTGGCCGTAGGCACAGATACGCAGTATTTT
.,.,TRBJ1-4,TRBV3-1/TRBV3-2,CASSQEWGGKLTNEKLFF,TGTGCCAGCAGCCAAGAGTGGGGAGGGAAGTTGACTAATGAAAAACTGTTTTTT
.,.,TRBJ1-1,TRBV2,CASRLQGNTEAFF,TGTGCCAGCAGGTTACAGGGGAACACTGAAGCTTTCTTT
.,.,TRBJ1-1,TRBV30,CACQRGNTEAFF,TGTGCCTGCCAAAGAGGGAACACTGAAGCTTTCTTT
TRBD2,once,TRBJ2-4,TRBV7-2,CASSLAPPAGGTIQYF,TGTGCCAGCAGCTTAGCCCCCCCCGCGGGAGGCACCATTCAGTACTTC
.,once,TRBJ1-3,TRBV11-2,CASSLPRGFAGNTIYF,TGTGCCAGCAGCCTACCTCGGGGTTTTGCTGGAAACACCATATATTTT
TRBD2,.,TRBJ2-7,TRBV11-2,CASSSDPGLAGSEQYF,TGTGCCAGCAGCTCCGACCCGGGACTAGCGGGATCCGAGCAGTACTTC
.,.,TRBJ1-1,TRBV6-5,CASSYTGGTEAFF,TGTGCCAGCAGTTATACCGGGGGTACTGAAGCTTTCTTT
TRBD1,once,TRBJ2-3,TRBV27,CASTRGGPLRDTQYF,TGTGCCAGCACCCGAGGGGGCCCTTTACGAGATACGCAGTATTTT
.,.,TRBJ2-1,TRBV7-9,CASSLAPGEQFF,TGTGCCAGCAGCTTAGCACCAGGTGAGCAGTTCTTC
TRBD1,once,TRBJ2-2,TRBV4-3,CASSQETGGPPHFGELFF,TGCGCCAGCAGCCAAGAGACAGGGGGCCCTCCGCATTTCGGGGAGCTGTTTTTT
TRBD2,.,TRBJ2-3,TRBV24-1,CATNERAGGTDTQYF,TGTGCCACTAATGAACGAGCGGGAGGCACAGATACGCAGTATTTT
TRBD1,.,TRBJ2-7,TRBV9,CASSVDRGTYEQYF,TGTGCCAGCAGCGTAGACAGGGGAACCTACGAGCAGTACTTC
.,.,TRBJ1-6,TRBV19,CASMTDGRRNSPLHF,TGTGCCAGTATGACGGACGGGAGGAGAAATTCACCCCTCCACTTT
TRBD1,once,TRBJ1-6,TRBV5-4,CASSKGPGTGDSPLHF,TGTGCCAGCAGCAAAGGACCTGGGACAGGGGATTCACCCCTCCACTTT
.,.,TRBJ2-7,TRBV4-3,CASSQGTGPRLPPYEQYF,TGCGCCAGCAGCCAAGGAACAGGACCGCGACTCCCTCCCTACGAGCAGTACTTC
.,.,TRBJ1-2,TRBV6-2/TRBV6-3,CASSYSGHDYGYTF,TGTGCCAGCAGTTACTCGGGACACGACTATGGCTACACCTTC
.,.,TRBJ2-1,TRBV24-1,CATSDLTVPNEQFF,TGTGCCACCAGTGACTTGACTGTCCCCAATGAGCAGTTCTTC
.,.,TRBJ2-1,TRBV27,CASRSFGGREQFF,TGTGCCAGCAGGAGCTTTGGCGGGCGTGAGCAGTTCTTC
TRBD1,once,TRBJ2-3,TRBV2,CASSVPTGVMDTQYF,TGTGCCAGCAGTGTACCGACAGGGGTAATGGATACGCAGTATTTT
.,.,TRBJ1-1,TRBV9,CASSVAGRPRVDTEAFF,TGTGCCAGCAGCGTAGCTGGAAGACCCAGGGTGGACACTGAAGCTTTCTTT
TRBD2,.,TRBJ2-3,TRBV28,CASSFRRLAGDEDTQYF,TGTGCCAGCAGTTTTCGCCGACTAGCGGGAGATGAAGATACGCAGTATTTT
TRBD2,few,TRBJ2-2,TRBV7-6,CASSLGAGGPGTGELFF,TGTGCCAGCAGCTTAGGGGCGGGGGGGCCCGGCACCGGGGAGCTGTTTTTT
.,.,TRBJ1-1,TRBV30,CAWSVPWGLMNTEAFF,TGTGCCTGGAGTGTACCTTGGGGGCTAATGAACACTGAAGCTTTCTTT
.,.,TRBJ2-1,TRBV27,CASSFSPTGEQFF,TGTGCCAGCAGTTTTTCTCCCACAGGGGAGCAGTTCTTC
.,.,TRBJ2-5,TRBV5-5,CASSLEGEHQETQYF,TGTGCCAGCAGCTTGGAGGGGGAGCACCAAGAGACCCAGTACTTC
.,.,TRBJ2-1,TRBV5-5,CASSDTTGGNEQFF,TGTGCCAGCAGCGACACGACAGGCGGGAATGAGCAGTTCTTC
TRBD1,.,TRBJ1-2,TRBV4-2,CASSHGQGTLSGYTF,TGTGCCAGCAGCCACGGACAGGGTACTCTCTCTGGCTACACCTTC